This entry concerns a single T cell receptor beta chain. This record comes from a study of blood T cell repertoires in COVID-19. In the original processing: By means of reference gene primer amplification, nucleated cell counts were estimated. TCRdb keeps only in-frame clones here, not all; method: immunoSEQ multiplex PCR. V and J calls and clone size are given by that table; D and trimming were obtained from the DNA. The table includes 100,000 to 150,000 clones, around 76% detected once. The CDR3 sequence is 16 residues long. Trimming at V came to 2 bases and at J to 2 bases, leaving 7 bases not matched to a gene. Germline V gene lookup returns CDR1 SGHTS and CDR2 YDEGEE.

The source material was peripheral blood. The chain uses TRBV5-8 and TRBJ2-1, with 7 bases that match TRBD2. This receptor was obtained from a man between 60 and 75 years old with acute or convalescent COVID-19. The CDR3 loop reads CASSFLSGTAYNEQFF. The CDR3 region has the DNA TGTGCCAGCAGCTTCCTCAGCGGGACGGCCTACAATGAGCAGTTCTTC.